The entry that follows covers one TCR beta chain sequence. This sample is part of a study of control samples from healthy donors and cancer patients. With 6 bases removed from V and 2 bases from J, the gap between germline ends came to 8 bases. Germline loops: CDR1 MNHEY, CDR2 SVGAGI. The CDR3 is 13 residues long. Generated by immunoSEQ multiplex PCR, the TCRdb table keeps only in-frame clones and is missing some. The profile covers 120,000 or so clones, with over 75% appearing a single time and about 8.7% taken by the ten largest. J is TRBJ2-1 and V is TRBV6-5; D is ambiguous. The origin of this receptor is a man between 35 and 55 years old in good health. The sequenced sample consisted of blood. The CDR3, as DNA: TGTGCCAGCAGCCGTCAGACCTACAATGAGCAGTTCTTC. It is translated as CASSRQTYNEQFF.